This T cell receptor beta chain derives from a study of PD-1 blockade in mismatch repair-deficient tumors. Study outcomes and limitations: Tumor-resident clones, often absent from pretreatment blood, expanded after pembrolizumab and then contracted.

The CDR3 runs 13 residues. Germline V gene sequence: CDR1 SGHTA, CDR2 FQGNSA. V was trimmed by 4 bases and J by 5 bases, leaving 11 bases between them. On this clone: Antigen unknown.

Sequencing used immunoSEQ multiplex PCR; TCRdb keeps in-frame clones, though not all of them. The repertoire holds around 68,000 clones, with almost 80% as singletons. The sequences come from peripheral blood, collected 2 weeks after starting pembrolizumab. The rearrangement links TRBV7-2 to TRBJ1-2; D unclear. The clonotype originates from an adult with mismatch repair-deficient cancer. The CDR3 loop reads CASSSGVGYGYTF. The CDR3 DNA reads TGTGCCAGCAGCTCTGGGGTTGGGTATGGCTACACCTTC.